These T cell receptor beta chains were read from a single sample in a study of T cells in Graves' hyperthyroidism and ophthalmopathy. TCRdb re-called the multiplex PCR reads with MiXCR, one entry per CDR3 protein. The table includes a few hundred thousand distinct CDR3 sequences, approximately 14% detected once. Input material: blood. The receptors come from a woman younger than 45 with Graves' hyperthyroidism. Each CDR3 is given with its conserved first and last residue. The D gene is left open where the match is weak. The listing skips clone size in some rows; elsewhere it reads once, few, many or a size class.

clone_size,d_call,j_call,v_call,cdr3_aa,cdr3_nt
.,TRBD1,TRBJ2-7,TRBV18,CASSPPQGDEQYF,TGTGCCAGCTCACCACCACAGGGGGACGAGCAGTACTTC
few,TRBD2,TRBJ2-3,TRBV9,CASSVNSGTSGSGGTQYF,TGTGCCAGCAGCGTTAATTCCGGGACTAGCGGGAGCGGAGGTACGCAGTATTTT
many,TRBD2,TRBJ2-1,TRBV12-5,CASGLEALAGAYSEQFF,TGTGCTAGTGGTTTGGAGGCACTAGCGGGGGCTTACAGTGAGCAGTTCTTC
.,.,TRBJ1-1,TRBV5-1,CASRRSGTNTEAFF,TGCGCCAGCAGGAGGTCAGGGACGAACACTGAAGCTTTCTTT
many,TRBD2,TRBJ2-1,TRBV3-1,CASSLKTSGSPGEQFF,TGTGCCAGCAGCCTTAAGACTAGCGGGAGTCCGGGTGAGCAGTTCTTC
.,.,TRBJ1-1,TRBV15,CATSRDITEKEAFF,TGTGCCACCAGCAGAGATATAACCGAAAAAGAAGCTTTCTTT
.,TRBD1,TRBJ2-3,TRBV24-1,CATSPKTGLLSDTQYF,TGTGCCACCAGTCCGAAGACAGGGTTACTTTCAGATACGCAGTATTTT
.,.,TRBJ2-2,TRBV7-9,CASSLSGRIHANTGELFF,TGTGCCAGCAGCTTATCGGGACGTATCCACGCGAACACCGGGGAGCTGTTTTTT
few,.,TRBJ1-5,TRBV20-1,CSARSAGVSNQPQHF,TGCAGTGCTAGGTCGGCGGGGGTTAGCAATCAGCCCCAGCATTTT
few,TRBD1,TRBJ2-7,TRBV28,CASSRDSDRVREQYF,TGTGCCAGCAGCAGAGACTCGGACAGGGTAAGGGAGCAGTACTTC
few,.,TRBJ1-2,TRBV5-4,CASSSPGQDGYTF,TGTGCCAGCAGTTCCCCTGGTCAGGACGGCTACACCTTC
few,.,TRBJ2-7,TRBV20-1,CSARDLSGDSYGQYF,TGCAGTGCTAGAGATCTATCGGGAGACTCCTACGGGCAGTACTTC
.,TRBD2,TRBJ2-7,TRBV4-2,CASSQAGREVDEQYF,TGTGCCAGCAGCCAAGCTGGGCGGGAGGTGGACGAGCAGTACTTC
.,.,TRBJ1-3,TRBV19,CASSMGGSGNTIYF,TGTGCCAGTAGTATGGGGGGCTCTGGAAACACCATATATTTT
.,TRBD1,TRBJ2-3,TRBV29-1,CSVGDRGASDTQYF,TGCAGCGTTGGGGACAGGGGTGCCTCAGATACGCAGTATTTT
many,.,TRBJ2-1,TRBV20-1,CSANAERGPSYNEQFF,TGCAGTGCTAATGCGGAACGGGGGCCCTCCTACAATGAGCAGTTCTTC
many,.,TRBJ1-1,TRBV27,CASSPTVGGTEAFF,TGTGCCAGCAGTCCGACAGTGGGAGGCACTGAAGCTTTCTTT
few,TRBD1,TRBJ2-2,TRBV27,CASRPTGTPGELFF,TGTGCCAGCAGACCGACAGGGACGCCGGGGGAGCTGTTTTTT
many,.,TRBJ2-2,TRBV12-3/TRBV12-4,CASSMRRITGELFF,TGTGCCAGCAGTATGAGGAGAATCACCGGGGAGCTGTTTTTT
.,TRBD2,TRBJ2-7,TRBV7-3,CASSLRGTSDYEQYF,TGTGCCAGCAGCTTAAGGGGGACTAGCGACTACGAGCAGTACTTC
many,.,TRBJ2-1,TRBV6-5,CASSYSLSESVYNEQFF,TGTGCCAGCAGTTACTCGTTAAGCGAATCCGTCTACAATGAGCAGTTCTTC
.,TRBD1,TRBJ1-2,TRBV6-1,CASSALTGANYGYTF,TGTGCCAGCAGTGCACTGACAGGGGCCAACTATGGCTACACCTTC
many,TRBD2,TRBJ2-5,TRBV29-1,CSVTSGRPETQYF,TGCAGCGTGACTAGCGGGAGGCCGGAGACCCAGTACTTC